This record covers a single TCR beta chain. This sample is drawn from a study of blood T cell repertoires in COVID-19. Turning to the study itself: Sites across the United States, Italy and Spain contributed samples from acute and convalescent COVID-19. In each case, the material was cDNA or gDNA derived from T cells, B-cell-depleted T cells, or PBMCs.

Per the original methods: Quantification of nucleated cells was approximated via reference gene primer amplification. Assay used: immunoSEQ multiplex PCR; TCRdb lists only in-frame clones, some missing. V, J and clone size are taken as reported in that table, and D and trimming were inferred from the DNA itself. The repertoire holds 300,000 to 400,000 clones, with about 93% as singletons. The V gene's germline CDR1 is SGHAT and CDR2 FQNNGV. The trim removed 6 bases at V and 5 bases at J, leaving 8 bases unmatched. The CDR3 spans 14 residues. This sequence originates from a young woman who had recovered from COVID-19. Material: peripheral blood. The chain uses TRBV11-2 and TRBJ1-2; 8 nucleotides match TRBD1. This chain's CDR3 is CASRPTDRVYGYTF. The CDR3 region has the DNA TGTGCCAGCAGACCAACGGACAGGGTGTATGGCTACACCTTC.